This TCR beta chain originates from a study of blood T cells in healthy people across ages. Findings and caveats of the study: Possibly confounding the expanded clonotype changes was the fact that donor CMV status was unknown.

CDR3 length: 13 amino acids. The V and J ends lost 3 bases and 13 bases respectively, with 16 bases between them. Extracted total RNA amounted to at least 5.5 micrograms for each sample. As concerns this clonotype: What it binds is unknown.

Through a sample-barcoded 5' primer and a J-beta primer mix, a second PCR was run for roughly 6 to 12 cycles. TCRdb re-called the 5' RACE reads through MiXCR, storing one row per CDR3 protein. The sample consists of about 970,000 distinct CDR3 sequences, just over 50% of them appearing once. The specimen was blood. The gene calls are TRBV12-3 or TRBV12-4 and TRBJ2-4; D gene uncertain. This sequence was found in a woman aged 55-75 years in good health. The CDR3 region is CASSLESLRTQYF. CDR3 in DNA: TGTGCCAGCAGTTTGGAAAGTTTAAGAACGCAGTACTTC.